This TCR beta chain was captured by sequencing in a study of CD8+ T cells in alopecia areata. V was clipped by 0 bases and J by 9 bases, with 6 bases between them. This CDR3 has 12 amino acids. Per the germline V gene, CDR1 is SGHNT and CDR2 is YYREEE (reference sequence). Treatment: oral pan-JAK inhibitor, 5-10 mg twice daily. cDNA reverse transcribed from extracted RNA served as the sequencing template. Assay: immunoSEQ multiplex PCR; the TCRdb copy retains only in-frame clones and omits some. This sample has fewer than 200,000 clones, with under 60% found just once. This clonotype originated in a human donor with alopecia areata. Sample: CD8+ T cells sorted from blood, taken at week 24, from a patient treated with tofacitinib. The chain uses TRBV5-4 and TRBJ2-2; D not resolved. CDR3 coding DNA: TGTGCCAGCAGCTTGGACCTGAGGGAGCTGTTTTTT. Translating it yields CASSLDLRELFF.